This T cell receptor beta chain was identified during a study of shared clonotypes between healthy human individuals. Across the whole study: Per donor, CD8 memory used one plate, CD8 naive used two, CD4 memory used three and CD4 naive used three.

The study's findings and limits: In general, naive subsets displayed greater estimated richness than memory subsets did.

Turning to this clone: Its antigen is currently unknown.

The ends were cut back, 0 bases at V and 7 bases at J, with 6 bases in the middle. Per the germline V gene, CDR1 is GTSNPN and CDR2 is SVGIG (reference sequence). This CDR3 is built from 11 residues. Original methodology: ImmunoSEQ gave junction-only sequences without quality scores, so filtering differed. Using immunoSEQ multiplex PCR, the repertoire was profiled, and TCRdb retains in-frame clones only, with some absent. That table is the source of V, J and clone size, and D and trimming were worked out from the DNA. In the table there are 2.5 million or so clones, roughly 92% of which are singletons.

The sequenced material came from naive CD4+ T cells sorted from blood. The subset: CD45RA+ positively selected. The chain couples TRBV30 to TRBJ2-5, with D unresolved. The receptor comes from a man aged 18 to 30 in good health. In nucleotides, the CDR3 is TGTGCCTGGAGTGTACACGCGACCCAGTACTTC. Translated: CAWSVHATQYF.